The present TCR beta chain was sequenced within a study of a mutant IDH1 vaccine in newly diagnosed glioma. At the level of the study: Patients arrived already treated with radiotherapy, temozolomide, or both, most having had both.

This table comes from immunoSEQ multiplex PCR, and its TCRdb copy is limited to in-frame clones, with some not included. Of 92,000 or so clones in the sample, over 75% were seen once. The time point was: baseline, week 1 (first vaccination visit). Treatment denoted: pre-vaccination baseline after standard-of-care therapy. The donor cohort comprised cases of new WHO grade 3 or 4 IDH1-mutant, ATRX-lost astrocytoma. This receptor was taken from a man aged 35-49 years with glioma. Some clones in this sample may be carry-over from other donors' samples. Sample: PBMCs, taken from a glioma patient treated with radiotherapy, temozolomide or both.

DNA for the CDR3: TGCGCCAGCAGACGGGACAGGGGGCCAACTAACTATGGCTACACCTTC. This encodes CASRRDRGPTNYGYTF. The V call is TRBV10-2, the J call TRBJ1-2, with 12 bases matching TRBD1. V dropped 6 bases and J dropped 0; count of bases not matched to a gene: 5. This CDR3 has 16 residues. Looked up from germline, CDR1 is WSHSY and CDR2 is SAAADI.